What follows is one T cell receptor (beta chain) and its context. What it recognizes is unknown. Other DNA sequences of this sample code for an identical CDR3. This sample was included in a study of T cell responses to AZD1222 COVID-19 vaccine. CDR1 and CDR2 (germline): KGHSH, LQKENI. The V end lost 1 base, the J end lost 2 bases, and 6 bases lay between the germline ends. The CDR3 has 13 residues. Clones were read by immunoSEQ multiplex PCR, and TCRdb kept only the in-frame ones, dropping some. The sample carries about 110,000 clones, about 90% recorded once. Study-wide results and caveats: Nearly half of spike-specific TCRs reportedly go after variant regions that carry no mutations.

The TCR sequence derives from an adult who received the AZD1222 COVID-19 vaccine. The rearrangement uses TRBV18 and TRBJ2-7; the D is unclear. The sample consisted of peripheral blood, taken 28 days after the second AZD1222 dose. In nucleotides, the CDR3 is TGTGCCAGCTCACCACAGGGAACCTACGAGCAGTACTTC. Protein product: CASSPQGTYEQYF.